This record concerns one T cell receptor beta chain sequence. This sample stems from a study of shared clonotypes between healthy human individuals. The authors ran the assay at deep level. It was across several immunoSEQ plates that each subset's genomic DNA was evenly split. The assay was immunoSEQ multiplex PCR, and TCRdb's table has in-frame clones only and misses some. The sample records 2.5 million or so clones, just over 90% being singletons. V lost 0 bases to trimming and J lost 8 bases, with 14 bases between them. There are 14 residues in the CDR3. Germline V CDR1 and CDR2: GTSNPN, SVGIG (reference sequence).

This clonotype was obtained from a young man in good health. Sequencing was carried out using naive CD4+ T cells sorted from blood. Subset here: CD45RA+ positively selected. This chain joins TRBV30 and TRBJ1-5; D is undetermined. Here the CDR3 reads CAWSVTASIKPQHF. The CDR3 region has the DNA TGTGCCTGGAGTGTAACGGCTTCGATAAAGCCCCAGCATTTT.